A selection of T cell receptor beta chains follows, all from one sample in a study of shared clonotypes between healthy human individuals. Method: immunoSEQ multiplex PCR; TCRdb's copy keeps in-frame clones and lacks some. The repertoire holds about 2.4 million clones, with over 85% as singletons. Sequenced input: naive CD4+ T cells from PBMCs. All receptors come from a man aged 18 to 30 in good health. Some clones in this sample may be carry-over from other donors' samples. Both conserved end residues are part of each CDR3. A D gene is named only where the DNA matches it firmly. Size tells how often a clone was seen (once, few, many) or the class of an expanded clone, and some rows leave it out.

abundance	v_gene	j_gene	d_gene	CDR3aa	CDR3nt
-	TRBV20-1	TRBJ1-1	TRBD1	CSADRSTEAFF	TGCAGTGCGGACAGGTCCACTGAAGCTTTCTTT
once	TRBV7-9	TRBJ1-3	TRBD1	CASSSQGASGNTIYF	TGTGCCAGCAGCTCTCAGGGGGCTTCTGGAAACACCATATATTTT
-	TRBV16	TRBJ2-7	TRBD2	CATARTASGSYEQYF	TGTGCCACCGCACGAACAGCAAGCGGGAGCTACGAGCAGTACTTC
once	TRBV6-1	TRBJ2-7	-	CASSGPGDSYEQYF	TGTGCCAGCAGTGGTCCAGGGGACTCCTACGAGCAGTACTTC
-	TRBV5-1	TRBJ2-7	TRBD2	CASSFGLADFYEQYF	TGCGCCAGCAGCTTCGGACTAGCGGACTTTTACGAGCAGTACTTC
once	TRBV4-2	TRBJ2-3	TRBD2	CASSRGTSVRTDTQYF	TGTGCCAGCAGCCGGGGGACTAGCGTACGCACAGATACGCAGTATTTT
-	TRBV7-2	TRBJ1-4	-	CASSLYQVEKLFF	TGTGCCAGCAGCTTATATCAGGTTGAAAAACTGTTTTTT
-	TRBV27	TRBJ2-1	-	CASSLPLGLASEQFF	TGTGCCAGCAGTTTACCGCTTGGTCTTGCCAGTGAGCAGTTCTTC
once	TRBV5-1	TRBJ2-7	-	CASSPSEAEQYF	TGCGCCAGCAGCCCGTCGGAGGCCGAGCAGTACTTC
-	TRBV15	TRBJ2-2	TRBD1	CATNKQGASGELFF	TGTGCCACCAACAAACAGGGGGCATCCGGGGAGCTGTTTTTT
once	TRBV5-1	TRBJ2-5	TRBD1	CASSLYLGQGYQETQYF	TGCGCCAGCAGCTTGTACCTGGGACAGGGATACCAAGAGACCCAGTACTTC
-	TRBV19	TRBJ2-2	TRBD2	CASRAGLAVNTGELFF	TGTGCCAGTAGGGCGGGACTAGCGGTTAACACCGGGGAGCTGTTTTTT
-	TRBV11-3	TRBJ2-7	-	CASSQGGYEQYF	TGTGCCAGCAGCCAGGGCGGCTACGAGCAGTACTTC
-	TRBV6-1	TRBJ1-5	-	CASSEEQDILSNQPQHF	TGTGCCAGCAGTGAGGAGCAGGACATACTTAGCAATCAGCCCCAGCATTTT
-	TRBV5-1	TRBJ2-1	-	CASNLMGDEQFF	TGCGCCAGCAACTTGATGGGTGATGAGCAGTTCTTC
-	TRBV5-1	TRBJ2-5	-	CASSSEGHIQETQYF	TGCGCCAGCAGCTCGGAAGGACACATCCAAGAGACCCAGTACTTC